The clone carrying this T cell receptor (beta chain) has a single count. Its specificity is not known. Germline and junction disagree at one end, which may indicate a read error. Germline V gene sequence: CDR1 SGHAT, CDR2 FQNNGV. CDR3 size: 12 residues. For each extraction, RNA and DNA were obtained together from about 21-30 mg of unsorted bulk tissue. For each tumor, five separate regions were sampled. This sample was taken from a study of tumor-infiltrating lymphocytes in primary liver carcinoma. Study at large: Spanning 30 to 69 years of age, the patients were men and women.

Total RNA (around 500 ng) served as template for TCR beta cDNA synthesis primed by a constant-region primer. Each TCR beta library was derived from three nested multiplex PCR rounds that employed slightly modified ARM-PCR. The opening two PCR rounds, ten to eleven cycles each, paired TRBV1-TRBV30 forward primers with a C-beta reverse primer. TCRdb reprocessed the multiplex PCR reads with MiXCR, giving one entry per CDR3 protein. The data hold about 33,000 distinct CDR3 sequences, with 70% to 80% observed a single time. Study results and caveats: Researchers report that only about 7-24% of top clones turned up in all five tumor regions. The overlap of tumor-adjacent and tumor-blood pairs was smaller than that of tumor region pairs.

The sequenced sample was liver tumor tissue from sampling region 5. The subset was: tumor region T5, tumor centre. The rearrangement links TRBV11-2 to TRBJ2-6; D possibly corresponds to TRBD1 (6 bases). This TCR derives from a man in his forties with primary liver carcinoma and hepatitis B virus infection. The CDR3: CASSLGADVLTF. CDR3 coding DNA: TGTGCCAGCAGTCTGGGGGCCGACGTCCTGACTTTC.